This T cell receptor beta chain was sequenced during a study of blood T cell repertoires in COVID-19. Only in-frame clones appear in the TCRdb table, and some are missing; sequencing was by immunoSEQ multiplex PCR. Here the sample spans roughly 97,000 clones, 91% being singletons. V lost 2 bases, J lost 0 bases, and 5 bases stayed unmatched. From germline, CDR1 is MGHDK and CDR2 SYGVNS. This CDR3 has 16 amino acids. This sequence originates from a human donor in a cohort sampled during active COVID-19. The sample taken for sequencing was peripheral blood. This chain connects TRBV25-1 to TRBJ1-1; 8 bases are shared with TRBD1. CDR3 in DNA: TGTGCCAGCAGTGAACGGACAGGGTGGATGAACACTGAAGCTTTCTTT. This codes for CASSERTGWMNTEAFF.